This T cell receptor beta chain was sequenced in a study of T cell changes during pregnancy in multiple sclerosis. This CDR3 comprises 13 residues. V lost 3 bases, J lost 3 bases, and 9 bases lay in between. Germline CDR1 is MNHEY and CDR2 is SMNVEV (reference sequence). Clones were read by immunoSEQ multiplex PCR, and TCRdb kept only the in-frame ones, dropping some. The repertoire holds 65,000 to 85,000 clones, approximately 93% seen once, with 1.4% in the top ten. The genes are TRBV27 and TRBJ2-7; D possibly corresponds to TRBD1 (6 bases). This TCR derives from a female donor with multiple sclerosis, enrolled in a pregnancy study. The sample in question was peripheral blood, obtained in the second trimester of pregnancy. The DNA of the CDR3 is TGTGCCAGCAGTTTCAGGGGTAGCTACGAGCAGTACTTC. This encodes CASSFRGSYEQYF.